The source of this T cell receptor (beta chain) is a study of blood T cell repertoires in COVID-19. Study-level information: Samples taken during acute and convalescent COVID-19 were collected in the United States, Italy and Spain.

Original data processing: By means of reference gene primer amplification, nucleated cell counts were estimated. Sequencing was performed with immunoSEQ multiplex PCR; in TCRdb, only in-frame clones are kept and a portion is missing. V, J and clone size are taken as reported in that table, and D and trimming were inferred from the DNA itself. The sample has fewer than 75,000 clones, 82% seen once. The V gene's germline CDR1 is MNHEY and CDR2 SMNVEV (reference sequence). This CDR3 spans 13 amino acids. V gave up 10 bases and J gave up 3 bases; unmatched junction bases: 6. The origin of this receptor is a human donor in a cohort sampled during active COVID-19. This rearrangement joins TRBV27 to TRBJ2-7; TRBD1 matches at 10 bases. The specimen sequenced was peripheral blood. CDR3 loop: CATWGQGIYEQYF. CDR3 DNA sequence: TGTGCCACCTGGGGACAGGGGATCTACGAGCAGTACTTC.